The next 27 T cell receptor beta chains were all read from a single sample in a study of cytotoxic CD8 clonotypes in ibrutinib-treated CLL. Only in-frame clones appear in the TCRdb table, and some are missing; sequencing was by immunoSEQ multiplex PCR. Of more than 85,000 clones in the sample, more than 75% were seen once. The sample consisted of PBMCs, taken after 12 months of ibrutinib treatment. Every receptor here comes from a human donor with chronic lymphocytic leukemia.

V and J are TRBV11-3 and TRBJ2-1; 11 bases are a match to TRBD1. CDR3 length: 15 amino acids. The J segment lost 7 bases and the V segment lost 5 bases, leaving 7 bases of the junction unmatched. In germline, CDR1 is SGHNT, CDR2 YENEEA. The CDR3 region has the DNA TGTGCCAGCAGCCCAGGGACAGGGGGTTTGAATGAGCAGTTCTTC. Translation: CASSPGTGGLNEQFF.

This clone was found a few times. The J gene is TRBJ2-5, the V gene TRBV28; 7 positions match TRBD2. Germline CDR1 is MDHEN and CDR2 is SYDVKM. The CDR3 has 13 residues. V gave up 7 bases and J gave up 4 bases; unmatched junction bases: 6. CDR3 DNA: TGTGCCAGCAACTCTGGGGGGGTAGAGACCCAGTACTTC. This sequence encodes CASNSGGVETQYF.

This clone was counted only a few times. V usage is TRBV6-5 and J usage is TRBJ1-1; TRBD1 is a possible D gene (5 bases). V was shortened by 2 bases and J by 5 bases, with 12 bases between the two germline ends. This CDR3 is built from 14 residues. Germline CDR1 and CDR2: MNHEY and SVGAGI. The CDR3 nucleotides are TGTGCCAGCAGTTACAGGGGTGGGGGTACTGAAGCTTTCTTT. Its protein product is CASSYRGGGTEAFF.

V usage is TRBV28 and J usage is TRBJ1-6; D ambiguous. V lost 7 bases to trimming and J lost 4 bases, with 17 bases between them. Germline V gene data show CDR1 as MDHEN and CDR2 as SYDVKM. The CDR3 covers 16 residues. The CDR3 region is CASTLRAMGYNSPLHF. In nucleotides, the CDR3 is TGTGCCAGCACGTTAAGGGCCATGGGGTATAATTCACCCCTCCACTTT.

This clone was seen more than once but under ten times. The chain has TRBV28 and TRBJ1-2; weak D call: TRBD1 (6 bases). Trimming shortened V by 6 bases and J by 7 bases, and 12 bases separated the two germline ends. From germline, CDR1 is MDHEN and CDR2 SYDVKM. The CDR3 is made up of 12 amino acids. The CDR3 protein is CASSRNRVGYTF. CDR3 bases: TGTGCCAGCAGCCGGAACAGGGTTGGCTACACCTTC.

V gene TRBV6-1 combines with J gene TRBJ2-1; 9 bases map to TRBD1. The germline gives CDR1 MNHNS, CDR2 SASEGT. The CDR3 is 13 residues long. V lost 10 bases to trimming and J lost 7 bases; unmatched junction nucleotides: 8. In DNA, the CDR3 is TGTGCCACCCGACAGGGGGGTTCTAATGAGCAGTTCTTC. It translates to CATRQGGSNEQFF.

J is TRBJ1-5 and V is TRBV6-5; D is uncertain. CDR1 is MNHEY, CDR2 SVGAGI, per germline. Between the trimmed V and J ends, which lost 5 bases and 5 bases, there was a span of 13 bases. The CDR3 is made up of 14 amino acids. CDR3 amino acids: CASSHLGRDQPQHF. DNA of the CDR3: TGTGCCAGCAGTCATCTCGGGCGGGATCAGCCCCAGCATTTT.

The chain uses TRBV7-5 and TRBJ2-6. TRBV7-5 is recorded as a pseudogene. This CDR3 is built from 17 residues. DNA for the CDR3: TGTGCCAGAAGCGCGGTAAGTAGACAAAGTCGGGCCAACGTCCTGACTTTC. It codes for CARSAVSRQSRANVLTF.

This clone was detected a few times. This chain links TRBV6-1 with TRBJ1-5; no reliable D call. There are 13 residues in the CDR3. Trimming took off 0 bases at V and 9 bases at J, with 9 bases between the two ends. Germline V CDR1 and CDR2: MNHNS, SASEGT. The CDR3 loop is CASSEARAGPQHF. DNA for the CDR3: TGTGCCAGCAGTGAAGCGCGGGCGGGGCCCCAGCATTTT.

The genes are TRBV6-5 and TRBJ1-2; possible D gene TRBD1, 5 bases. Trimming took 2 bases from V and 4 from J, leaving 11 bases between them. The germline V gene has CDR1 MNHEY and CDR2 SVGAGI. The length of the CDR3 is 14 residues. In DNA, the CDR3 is TGTGCCAGCAGTTACGGGGGGGGTAGCTATGGCTACACCTTC. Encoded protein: CASSYGGGSYGYTF.

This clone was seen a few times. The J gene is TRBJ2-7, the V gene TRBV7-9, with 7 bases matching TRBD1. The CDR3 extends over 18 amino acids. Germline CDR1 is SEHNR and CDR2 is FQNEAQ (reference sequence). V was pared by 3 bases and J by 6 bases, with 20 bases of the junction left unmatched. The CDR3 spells CASSFGTEPTAIPGEQYF. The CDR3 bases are TGTGCCAGCAGCTTCGGGACAGAGCCCACCGCGATCCCAGGCGAGCAGTACTTC.

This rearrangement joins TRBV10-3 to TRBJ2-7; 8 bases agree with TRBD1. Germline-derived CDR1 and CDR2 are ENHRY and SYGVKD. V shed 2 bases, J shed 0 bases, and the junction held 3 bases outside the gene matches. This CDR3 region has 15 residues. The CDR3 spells CAISEQGANSYEQYF. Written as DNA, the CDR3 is TGTGCCATCAGTGAGCAGGGGGCCAACTCCTACGAGCAGTACTTC.

DNA of the CDR3: TGTGCCAGCAGCTTGGGGCGCTCCTACGAGCAGTACTTC. This sequence encodes CASSLGRSYEQYF. The chain has TRBV7-2 and TRBJ2-7; D is perhaps TRBD1 (5 bases). CDR3 length: 13 amino acids. Germline CDR1 and CDR2: SGHTA and FQGNSA. The ends were cut back, 3 bases at V and 0 bases at J, with 6 bases in the middle. Full variable domain (rest looked up from reference TRBV7-2 and TRBJ2-7): GAGVSQSPSNKVTEKGKDVELRCDPISGHTALYWYRQSLGQGLEFLIYFQGNSAPDKSGLPSDRFSAERTGGSVSTLTIQRTQQEDSAVYLCASSLGRSYEQYFGPGTRLTVT.

The CDR3 DNA sequence: TGTGCCAGCAGTTTCGGTCAGATGAACACTGAAGCTTTCTTT. Its protein is CASSFGQMNTEAFF. The chain links TRBV28 to TRBJ1-1; D unclear. The germline CDR1 and CDR2 sequences are MDHEN and SYDVKM. The CDR3 is made up of 14 amino acids. Trimming shortened V by 3 bases and J by 0 bases, and 8 bases separated the two germline ends.

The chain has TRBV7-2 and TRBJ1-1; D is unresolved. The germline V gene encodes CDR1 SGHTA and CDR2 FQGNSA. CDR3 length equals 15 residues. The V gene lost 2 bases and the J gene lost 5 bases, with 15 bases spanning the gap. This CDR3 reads CASSLPAASLTEAFF. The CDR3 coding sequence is TGTGCCAGCAGCTTACCGGCGGCCAGTCTAACTGAAGCTTTCTTT.

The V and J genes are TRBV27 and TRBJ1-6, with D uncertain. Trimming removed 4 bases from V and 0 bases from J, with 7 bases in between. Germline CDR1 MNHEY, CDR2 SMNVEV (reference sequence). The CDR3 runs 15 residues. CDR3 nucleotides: TGTGCCAGCAGTTCAACTAGCTCCTATAATTCACCCCTCCACTTT. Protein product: CASSSTSSYNSPLHF.

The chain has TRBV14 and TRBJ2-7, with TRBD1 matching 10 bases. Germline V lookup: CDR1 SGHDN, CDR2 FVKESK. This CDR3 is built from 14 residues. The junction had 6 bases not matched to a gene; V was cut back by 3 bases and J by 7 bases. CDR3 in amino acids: CASSQRQGAGEQYF. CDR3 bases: TGTGCCAGCAGCCAGCGACAGGGGGCAGGTGAGCAGTACTTC.

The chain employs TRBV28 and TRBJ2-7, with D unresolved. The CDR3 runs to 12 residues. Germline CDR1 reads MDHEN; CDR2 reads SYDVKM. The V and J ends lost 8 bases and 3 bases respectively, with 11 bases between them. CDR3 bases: TGTGCCAGCGGCCCTCCGATCTACGAGCAGTACTTC. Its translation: CASGPPIYEQYF.

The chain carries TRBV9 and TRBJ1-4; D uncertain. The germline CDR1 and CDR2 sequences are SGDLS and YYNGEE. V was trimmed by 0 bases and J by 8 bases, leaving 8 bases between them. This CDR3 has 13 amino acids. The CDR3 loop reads CASSVGVGEKLFF. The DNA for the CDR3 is TGTGCCAGCAGCGTAGGAGTAGGGGAAAAACTGTTTTTT.

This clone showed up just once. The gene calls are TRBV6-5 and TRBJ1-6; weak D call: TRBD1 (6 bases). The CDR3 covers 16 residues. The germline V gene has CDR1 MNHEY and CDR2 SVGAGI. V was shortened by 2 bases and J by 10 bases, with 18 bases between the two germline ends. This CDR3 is CASSYAQGRIGSPLHF. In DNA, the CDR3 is TGTGCCAGCAGTTACGCCCAGGGGAGAATTGGATCACCCCTCCACTTT.

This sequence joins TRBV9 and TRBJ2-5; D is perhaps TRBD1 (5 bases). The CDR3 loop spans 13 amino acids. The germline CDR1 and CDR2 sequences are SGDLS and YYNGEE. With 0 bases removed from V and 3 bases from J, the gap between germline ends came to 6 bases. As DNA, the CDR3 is TGTGCCAGCAGCGTAGGCAGGGAAGAGACCCAGTACTTC. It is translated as CASSVGREETQYF.

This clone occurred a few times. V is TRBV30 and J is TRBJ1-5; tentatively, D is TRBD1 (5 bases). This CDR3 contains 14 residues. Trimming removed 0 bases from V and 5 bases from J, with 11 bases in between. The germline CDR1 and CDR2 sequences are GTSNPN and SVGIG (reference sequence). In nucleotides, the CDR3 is TGTGCCTGGAGTGTAAGACAGCTACATCAGCCCCAGCATTTT. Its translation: CAWSVRQLHQPQHF.

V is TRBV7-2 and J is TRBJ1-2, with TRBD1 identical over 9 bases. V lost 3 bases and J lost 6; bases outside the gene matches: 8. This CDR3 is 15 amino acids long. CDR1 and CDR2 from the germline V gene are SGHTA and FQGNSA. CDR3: CASSFTPTGGHGYTF. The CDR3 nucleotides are TGTGCCAGCAGCTTTACCCCGACAGGGGGTCATGGCTACACCTTC.

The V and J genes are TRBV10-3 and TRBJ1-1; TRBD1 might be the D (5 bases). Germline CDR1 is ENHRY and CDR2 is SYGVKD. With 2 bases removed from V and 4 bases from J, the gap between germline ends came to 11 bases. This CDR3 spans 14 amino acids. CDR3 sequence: CAISEPDMATEAFF. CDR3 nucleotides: TGTGCCATCAGTGAGCCGGACATGGCCACTGAAGCTTTCTTT.

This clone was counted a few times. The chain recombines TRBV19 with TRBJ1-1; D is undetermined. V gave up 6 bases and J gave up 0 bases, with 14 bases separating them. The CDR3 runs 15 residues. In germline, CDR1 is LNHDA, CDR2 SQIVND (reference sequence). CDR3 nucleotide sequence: TGTGCCAGTAGGCGGGATTTAAACATGAACACTGAAGCTTTCTTT. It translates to CASRRDLNMNTEAFF.

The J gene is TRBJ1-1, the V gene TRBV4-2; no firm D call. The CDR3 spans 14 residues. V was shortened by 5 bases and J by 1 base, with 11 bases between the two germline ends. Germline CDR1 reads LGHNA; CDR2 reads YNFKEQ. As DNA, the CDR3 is TGTGCCAGCAGCGTAACGAATCCGAACACTGAAGCTTTCTTT. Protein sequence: CASSVTNPNTEAFF.

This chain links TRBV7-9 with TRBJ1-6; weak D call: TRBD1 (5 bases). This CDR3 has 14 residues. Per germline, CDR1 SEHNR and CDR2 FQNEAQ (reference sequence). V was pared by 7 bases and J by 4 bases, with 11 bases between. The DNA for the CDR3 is TGTGCCAGCAATGGGGCTTCTTATAATTCACCCCTCCACTTT. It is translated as CASNGASYNSPLHF.